One and the same sample provided the 22 T cell receptor beta chains below, sequenced in a study of blood T cell repertoires in COVID-19 (dated by TCRdb to 2020 to 2021). Libraries were prepared through the immunoSEQ multiplex PCR assay. Here the immuneACCESS table is served through TCRdb, limited to in-frame sequences with V and J called. Missing clones are a known gap in these copies; in checked studies unresolved V genes cover under half, and the rest lacks a known reason. A total of some 150,000 clones appear in this sample, approximately 88% of them only once. The leading ten clones occupy more than 1% of the sample. The material sequenced was PBMCs or T cells enriched from blood (not recorded which). The receptor source for this set is a woman younger than 45 with acute COVID-19.

The chain couples TRBV28 to TRBJ2-7; 7 bases are a match to TRBD1. This CDR3 has 13 amino acids. The V gene end was trimmed by 5 bases and the J gene end by 3 bases; junction bases not matched to a gene: 4. Germline V gene lookup returns CDR1 MDHEN and CDR2 SYDVKM. The DNA for the CDR3 is TGTGCCAGCAGTCTCCGACAGGGCTACGAGCAGTACTTC. Protein: CASSLRQGYEQYF.

The chain uses TRBV7-2 and TRBJ1-2; 7 bases match TRBD1. There are 16 residues in the CDR3. V was pared by 0 bases and J by 5 bases, with 9 bases of the junction left unmatched. Germline CDR1 SGHTA, CDR2 FQGNSA. The CDR3 region is CASSLAQVAGGYGYTF. In nucleotides, the CDR3 is TGTGCCAGCAGCTTAGCGCAGGTGGCAGGGGGGTATGGCTACACCTTC.

The sample holds one count of this clone. The V and J genes are TRBV5-5 and TRBJ2-3; TRBD1 aligns across 9 bases. Germline values: CDR1 SGHKS, CDR2 YYEKEE (reference sequence). Germline trimming cut 4 bases from V and 2 bases from J; bases unmatched to any gene: 8. The CDR3 consists of 16 residues. DNA of the CDR3: TGTGCCAGCAGCCCGGACAGGGGTACTACCACAGATACGCAGTATTTT. Its translation: CASSPDRGTTTDTQYF.

About this clone: Other DNA sequences from this sample encode an identical CDR3 as well. The J gene is TRBJ1-2, the V gene TRBV28, with D tentatively TRBD1 (6 bases). V was cut by 6 bases and J by 1 base, with 9 bases left in between. Germline-derived CDR1 and CDR2 are MDHEN and SYDVKM. This CDR3 has 13 amino acids. CDR3 in DNA: TGTGCCAGCAGCTTACAGGGTAACTATGGCTACACCTTC. This gives the protein CASSLQGNYGYTF.

The CDR3 sequence: CASSYRLAGDSYEQYF. CDR3 coding DNA: TGTGCCAGCAGTTACAGGCTAGCGGGAGACTCCTACGAGCAGTACTTC. The V and J genes are TRBV6-2 or TRBV6-3 and TRBJ2-7; 10 nucleotides match TRBD2. Germline V gene sequence: CDR1 MNHEY, CDR2 SVGEGT. With V trimmed by 2 bases and J by 0 bases, 4 bases remained unmatched. The CDR3 runs 16 residues.

The genes are TRBV6-2 or TRBV6-3 and TRBJ1-1, with D unresolved. Trimming left V 4 bases short and J 0 bases short, with 18 bases between. The CDR3 has 17 amino acids. Germline assignment: CDR1 MNHEY and CDR2 SVGEGT. The CDR3, as DNA: TGTGCCAGCAGTTTCCCTCCTCACCAGTTCATGAACACTGAAGCTTTCTTT. It encodes CASSFPPHQFMNTEAFF.

The chain has TRBV7-3 and TRBJ2-2; 12 bases are shared with TRBD2. The J segment lost 4 bases and the V segment lost 5 bases, leaving 2 bases of the junction unmatched. Germline values: CDR1 SGHTA, CDR2 FQGTGA. The CDR3 runs 15 residues. The CDR3: CASSRGLAGTGELFF. CDR3 DNA sequence: TGTGCCAGCAGCCGGGGACTAGCGGGCACCGGGGAGCTGTTTTTT.

This clone was detected only once. This chain joins TRBV4-1 and TRBJ1-4; 7 bases are a match to TRBD1. With 0 bases clipped from V and 10 bases from J, the junction kept 8 bases outside the gene matches. The CDR3 totals 15 residues. CDR1 is MGHRA, CDR2 YSYEKL, per germline. CDR3 DNA sequence: TGCGCCAGCAGCCAAGAAAGGGTGAACAGGGGAAAACTGTTTTTT. Translating it yields CASSQERVNRGKLFF.

This clone occurred once. The DNA of the CDR3 is TGTGCCAGCAGAACAGGGGGAGGGACTGAAGCTTTCTTT. It specifies CASRTGGGTEAFF. The rearrangement links TRBV28 to TRBJ1-1; 8 positions agree with TRBD1. V was pared by 6 bases and J by 5 bases, with 5 bases of the junction left unmatched. This CDR3 is 13 amino acids long. The V gene's germline CDR1 is MDHEN and CDR2 SYDVKM.

CDR3: CASSVDGRTYNEQFF. CDR3 DNA sequence: TGTGCCAGCAGCGTAGACGGGAGAACCTACAATGAGCAGTTCTTC. The V and J genes are TRBV9 and TRBJ2-1; D is perhaps TRBD2 (6 bases). The germline CDR1 and CDR2 sequences are SGDLS and YYNGEE. Trimming took 0 bases from V and 2 from J, leaving 9 bases between them. The CDR3 has 15 residues.

The gene calls are TRBV18 and TRBJ2-3; a weak D match, TRBD2 (5 bases). Between the trimmed V and J ends, which lost 5 bases and 1 base, there was a span of 13 bases. Germline values: CDR1 KGHSH, CDR2 LQKENI. The CDR3 is 15 amino acids. The CDR3 loop is CASSSDYGGTDTQYF. CDR3 nucleotides: TGTGCCAGCTCAAGCGACTATGGGGGCACAGATACGCAGTATTTT.

This chain joins TRBV6-2 or TRBV6-3 and TRBJ1-6; 7 bases are shared with TRBD1. CDR1 and CDR2 (germline): MNHEY, SVGEGT. J gave up 5 bases and V 5 bases, and 24 bases lay outside the gene matches. There are 21 residues in the CDR3. This CDR3 is CASSLRDLTGWSVRDNSPLHF. As DNA, the CDR3 is TGTGCCAGCAGTCTACGAGACCTGACAGGGTGGTCGGTTCGGGATAATTCACCCCTCCACTTT.

This sequence joins TRBV18 and TRBJ1-3; 12 bases fit TRBD1. Germline V CDR1 and CDR2: KGHSH, LQKENI. This CDR3 is 16 amino acids long. V dropped 5 bases and J dropped 0; count of bases not matched to a gene: 2. The CDR3 region has the DNA TGTGCCAGCTCATCGGGACAGGGGGCCTCTGGAAACACCATATATTTT. Its protein product is CASSSGQGASGNTIYF.

The chain links TRBV28 to TRBJ2-1; 10 bases match TRBD2. Trimming removed 2 bases from V and 0 bases from J; junction bases left unmatched: 1. Germline CDR1 is MDHEN and CDR2 is SYDVKM. The CDR3 is 16 residues long. The DNA for the CDR3 is TGTGCCAGCAGTTTAGTAGCGGGAGGCTCCTACAATGAGCAGTTCTTC. It encodes CASSLVAGGSYNEQFF.

Points on this clone: Other DNA sequences from this sample encode an identical CDR3 as well. The rearrangement uses TRBV5-1 and TRBJ2-7, with 9 positions matching TRBD1. This CDR3 spans 15 amino acids. The V segment lost 2 bases and the J segment 0 bases; nucleotides outside the gene matches: 3. Germline CDR1 is SGHRS and CDR2 is YFSETQ. The CDR3 loop reads CASSLGTGSSYEQYF. The CDR3 nucleotides read TGCGCCAGCAGCTTAGGGACAGGGAGCTCCTACGAGCAGTACTTC.

The V and J genes are TRBV27 and TRBJ1-5; D uncertain. Per germline, CDR1 MNHEY and CDR2 SMNVEV (reference sequence). There are 13 residues in the CDR3. V was shortened by 6 bases and J by 4 bases, with 10 bases between the two germline ends. DNA for the CDR3: TGTGCCAGCAGGGGCTCCGGTAATCAGCCCCAGCATTTT. It codes for CASRGSGNQPQHF.

This clone was observed a single time. The J gene is TRBJ1-2, the V gene TRBV29-1; D call uncertain. Germline V gene lookup returns CDR1 SQVTM and CDR2 ANQGSEA. The CDR3 covers 14 residues. V was shortened by 0 bases and J by 1 base, with 9 bases between the two germline ends. In DNA, the CDR3 is TGCAGCGTTGAAGATAGCCAGATTAACTATGGCTACACCTTC. It is translated as CSVEDSQINYGYTF.

The chain joins TRBV4-1 to TRBJ1-6; tentative D call: TRBD1 (6 bases). The CDR3 has 15 residues. The V gene's germline CDR1 is MGHRA and CDR2 YSYEKL. Trimming removed 0 bases from V and 10 bases from J, with 13 bases in between. CDR3 residues: CASSQEKQGKSPLHF. In nucleotides, the CDR3 is TGCGCCAGCAGCCAAGAAAAACAGGGAAAATCACCCCTCCACTTT.

The sample holds one count of this clone. The chain employs TRBV28 and TRBJ2-6, with 9 bases aligning to TRBD1. The CDR3 runs to 15 residues. V was clipped by 5 bases and J by 2 bases; unmatched bases: 1. Germline V gene data show CDR1 as MDHEN and CDR2 as SYDVKM. CDR3 loop: CASSRTGAGANVLTF. The CDR3 DNA sequence: TGTGCCAGCAGTAGGACAGGGGCTGGGGCCAACGTCCTGACTTTC.

The chain uses TRBV7-9 and TRBJ2-3; D possibly corresponds to TRBD1 (5 bases). The CDR3 has 14 residues. The V gene's germline CDR1 is SEHNR and CDR2 FQNEAQ (reference sequence). Between the trimmed V and J ends, which lost 1 base and 2 bases, there was a span of 7 bases. CDR3 DNA: TGTGCCAGCAGCTTAGGACAGTCCACAGATACGCAGTATTTT. Its translation: CASSLGQSTDTQYF. Together with reference TRBV7-9 and TRBJ2-3, the CDR3 gives the full variable domain: DTGVSQNPRHKITKRGQNVTFRCDPISEHNRLYWYRQTLGQGPEFLTYFQNEAQLEKSRLLSDRFSAERPKGSFSTLEIQRTEQGDSAMYLCASSLGQSTDTQYFGPGTRLTVL.

The genes are TRBV5-1 and TRBJ1-5, with 7 positions matching TRBD1. V trimming: 0 bases; J trimming: 8 bases; junction bases outside the gene matches: 11. CDR3 size: 16 residues. Germline V gene data show CDR1 as SGHRS and CDR2 as YFSETQ. The CDR3 DNA follows: TGCGCCAGCAGCTTGGGGGGGACAGCGTTTCTCGAGCCCCAGCATTTT. It encodes CASSLGGTAFLEPQHF.

The rearrangement joins TRBV5-1 to TRBJ1-2; 10 bases fit TRBD1. V was clipped by 4 bases and J by 4 bases; unmatched bases: 10. The germline V gene has CDR1 SGHRS and CDR2 YFSETQ. This CDR3 spans 16 amino acids. In nucleotides, the CDR3 is TGCGCCAGCAGCCCAGGGACAGGGGAAGTAGGCTATGGCTACACCTTC. Amino acids: CASSPGTGEVGYGYTF.